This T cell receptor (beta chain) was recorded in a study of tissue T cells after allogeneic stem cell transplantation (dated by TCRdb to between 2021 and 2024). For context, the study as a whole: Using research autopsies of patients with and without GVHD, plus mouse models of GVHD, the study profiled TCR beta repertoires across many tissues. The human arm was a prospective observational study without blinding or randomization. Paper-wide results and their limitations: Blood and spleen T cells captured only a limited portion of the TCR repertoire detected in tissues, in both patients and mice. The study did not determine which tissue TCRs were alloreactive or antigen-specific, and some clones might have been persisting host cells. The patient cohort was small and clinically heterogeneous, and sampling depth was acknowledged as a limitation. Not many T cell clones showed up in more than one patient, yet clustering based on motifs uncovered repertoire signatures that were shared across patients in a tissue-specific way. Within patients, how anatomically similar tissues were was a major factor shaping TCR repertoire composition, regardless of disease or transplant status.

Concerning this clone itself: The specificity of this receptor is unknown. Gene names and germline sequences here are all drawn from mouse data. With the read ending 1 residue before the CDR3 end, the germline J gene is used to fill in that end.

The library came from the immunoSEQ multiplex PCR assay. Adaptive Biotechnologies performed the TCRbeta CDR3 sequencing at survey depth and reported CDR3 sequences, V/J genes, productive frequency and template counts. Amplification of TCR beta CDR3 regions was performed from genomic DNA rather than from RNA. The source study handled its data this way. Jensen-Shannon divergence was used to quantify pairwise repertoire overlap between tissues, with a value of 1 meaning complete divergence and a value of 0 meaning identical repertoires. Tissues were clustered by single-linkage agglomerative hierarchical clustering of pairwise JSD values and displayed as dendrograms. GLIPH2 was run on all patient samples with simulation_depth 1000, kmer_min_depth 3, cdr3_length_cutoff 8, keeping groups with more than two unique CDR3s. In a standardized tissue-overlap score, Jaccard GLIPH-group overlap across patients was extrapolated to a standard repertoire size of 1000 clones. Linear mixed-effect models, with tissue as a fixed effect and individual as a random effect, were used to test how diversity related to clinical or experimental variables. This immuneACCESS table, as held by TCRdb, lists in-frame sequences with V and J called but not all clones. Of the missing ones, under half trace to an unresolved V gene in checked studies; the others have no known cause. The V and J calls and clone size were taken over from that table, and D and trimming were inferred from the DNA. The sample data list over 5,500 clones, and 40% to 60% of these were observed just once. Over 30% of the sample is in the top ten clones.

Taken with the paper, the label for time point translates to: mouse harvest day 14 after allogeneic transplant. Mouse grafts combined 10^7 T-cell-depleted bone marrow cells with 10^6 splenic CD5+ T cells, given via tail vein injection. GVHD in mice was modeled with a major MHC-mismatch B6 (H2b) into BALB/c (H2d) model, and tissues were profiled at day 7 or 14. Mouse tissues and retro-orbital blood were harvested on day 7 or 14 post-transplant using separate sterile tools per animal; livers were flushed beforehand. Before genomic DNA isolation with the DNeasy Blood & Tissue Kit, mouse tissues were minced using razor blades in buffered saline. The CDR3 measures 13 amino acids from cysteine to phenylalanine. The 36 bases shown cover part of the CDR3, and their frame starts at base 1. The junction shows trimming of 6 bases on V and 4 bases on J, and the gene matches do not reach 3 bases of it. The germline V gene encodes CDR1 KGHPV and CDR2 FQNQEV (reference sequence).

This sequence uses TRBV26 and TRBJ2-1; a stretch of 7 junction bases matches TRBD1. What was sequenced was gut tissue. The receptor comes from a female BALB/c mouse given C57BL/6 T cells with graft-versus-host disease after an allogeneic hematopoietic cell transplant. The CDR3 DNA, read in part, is TGTGCCAGCAGAGGGACAGTATATGCTGAGCAGTTC. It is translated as CASRGTVYAEQF. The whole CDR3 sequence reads CASRGTVYAEQFF.